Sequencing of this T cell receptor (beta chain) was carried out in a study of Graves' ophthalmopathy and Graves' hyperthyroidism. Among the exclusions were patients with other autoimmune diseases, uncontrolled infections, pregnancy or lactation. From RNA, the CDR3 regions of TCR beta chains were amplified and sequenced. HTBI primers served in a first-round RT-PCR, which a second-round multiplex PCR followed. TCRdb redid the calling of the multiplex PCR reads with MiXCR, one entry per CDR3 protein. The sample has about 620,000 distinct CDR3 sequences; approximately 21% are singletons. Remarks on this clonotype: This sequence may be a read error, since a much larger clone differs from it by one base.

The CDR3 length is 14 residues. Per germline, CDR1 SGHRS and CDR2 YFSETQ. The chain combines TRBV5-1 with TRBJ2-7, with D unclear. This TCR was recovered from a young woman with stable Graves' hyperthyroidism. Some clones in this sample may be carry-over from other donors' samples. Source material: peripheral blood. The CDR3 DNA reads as TGCGCCAGCAGCTTGCGAGACATGGCCTACGAGCAGCACTTC. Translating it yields CASSLRDMAYEQHF.